This T cell receptor beta chain was identified in a study of T cell repertoires in cytomegalovirus infection. About the research overall: CMV infection and matching HLA type were both indicated by public TCR beta signatures. Study results and limitations: Dominating the ex vivo response were TCR beta clonotypes that were CMV-specific and HLA-C-restricted. Based on cumulative public TCR beta family frequency, carriers of CMV plus the relevant HLA were identified.

This clonotype was picked up a small number of times. Its specificity is unknown. The CDR3 consists of 15 residues. Germline trimming cut 5 bases from V and 3 bases from J; bases unmatched to any gene: 8. MiXCR was run by TCRdb on the reads, yielding one entry per CDR3 protein. Of 80,000 to 130,000 distinct CDR3 sequences listed, under 25% are singletons. The source is a human donor in good health (CMV status not recorded). Some clones in this sample may be carry-over from other donors' samples. The V and J genes are TRBV12-3 or TRBV12-4 and TRBJ1-1, with TRBD1 matching over 8 bases. The sample consisted of CD8+ T cells from PBMCs. The CDR3 region is CASSTPTGEDTEAFF. The CDR3 DNA follows: TGTGCCAGCAGTACCCCGACAGGGGAGGACACTGAAGCTTTCTTT.